Listed here is a single T cell receptor beta chain. Both iRepertoire HTBI primers and Arm-PCR of CDR3 regions were used to build the TCR beta libraries. In TCRdb, the multiplex PCR reads were re-called with MiXCR into one record per CDR3 protein. The table shows around 460,000 distinct CDR3 sequences, with roughly 23% occurring only once. These data come from a study of regulatory T cells in long-lasting Graves disease. As for time point: persistent/refractory GD, antithyroid drugs over 5 years with positive TRAb. Extracted PBMC RNA gave rise to the TCR library. The receptor was isolated from a female donor with Graves disease. Sequencing was performed on peripheral blood mononuclear cells (PBMCs), taken when the disease was refractory, from a patient treated with antithyroid drugs.

The CDR3 spells CASSLVSTGGLDNEQFF. The CDR3 DNA reads TGTGCCAGCAGCTTAGTATCGACAGGGGGCTTGGACAATGAGCAGTTCTTC. V gene TRBV7-2 combines with J gene TRBJ2-1; 10 nucleotides align to TRBD1. The trim removed 1 base at V and 5 bases at J, leaving 8 bases unmatched. There are 17 residues in the CDR3. Germline assignment: CDR1 SGHTA and CDR2 FQGNSA. Full variable domain (remainder filled in from reference TRBV7-2 and TRBJ2-1): GAGVSQSPSNKVTEKGKDVELRCDPISGHTALYWYRQSLGQGLEFLIYFQGNSAPDKSGLPSDRFSAERTGGSVSTLTIQRTQQEDSAVYLCASSLVSTGGLDNEQFFGPGTRLTVL.